These 9 T cell receptor beta chains were all obtained from the same sample, sequenced in a study of early T cells in non-severe SARS-CoV-2 infection. Each CDR3 protein is one row after TCRdb ran MiXCR on the 5' RACE reads. The data show over 85,000 distinct CDR3 sequences, approximately 16% seen once. What was sequenced was whole blood. Receptors originate from an adult who was a healthcare worker with PCR-confirmed SARS-CoV-2 infection or an uninfected control (not recorded which).

The rearrangement links TRBV20-1 to TRBJ2-5, with a weak D call TRBD1 (5 bases). The ends were cut back, 0 bases at V and 1 base at J, with 12 bases in the middle. Germline lookup yields CDR1 DFQATT and CDR2 SNEGSKA (reference sequence). This CDR3 spans 15 amino acids. The CDR3 protein is CSARDPRGAQETQYF. The CDR3 DNA sequence: TGCAGTGCTAGAGATCCCCGTGGGGCCCAAGAGACCCAGTACTTC.

This clonotype was seen only a few times. This chain connects TRBV4-1 to TRBJ2-7; D might be TRBD2 (7 bases). Germline CDR1 reads MGHRA; CDR2 reads YSYEKL. V lost 3 bases, J lost 5 bases, and 14 bases lay in between. This CDR3 contains 14 residues. As DNA, the CDR3 is TGCGCCAGCAGCCAGTCGAGGGGGGGTGACGAGCAGTACTTC. It is translated as CASSQSRGGDEQYF.

This clonotype showed up just a few times. The chain combines TRBV18 with TRBJ1-2, with TRBD1 matching 8 bases. CDR3 length equals 16 residues. CDR1 and CDR2 from the germline V gene are KGHSH and LQKENI. The V gene end was trimmed by 3 bases and the J gene end by 4 bases; junction bases not matched to a gene: 10. The CDR3 coding sequence is TGTGCCAGCTCACCGATGAAAGACAGGGGCGGCTATGGCTACACCTTC. Amino acids: CASSPMKDRGGYGYTF.

The sample holds many counts of this clonotype. The chain couples TRBV19 to TRBJ2-1, with 11 positions matching TRBD2. With V trimmed by 3 bases and J by 8 bases, 6 bases remained unmatched. Per the germline V gene, CDR1 is LNHDA and CDR2 is SQIVND (reference sequence). The CDR3 length is 15 residues. The CDR3 protein is CASSISGGAFDEQFF. For the CDR3, the DNA is TGTGCCAGTAGTATTAGCGGGGGGGCCTTCGATGAGCAGTTCTTC.

This clonotype has more than one count but fewer than ten. The chain joins TRBV5-1 to TRBJ1-1, with no clear D. Per the germline V gene, CDR1 is SGHRS and CDR2 is YFSETQ. The V end was cut by 4 bases, the J end by 5 bases, with 12 bases between. The CDR3 spans 13 residues. The CDR3 DNA is TGCGCCAGCAGCCAGGATGGGGAGACTGAAGCTTTCTTT. Translating it yields CASSQDGETEAFF.

The chain combines TRBV7-2 with TRBJ1-6; D is uncertain. In germline, CDR1 is SGHTA, CDR2 FQGNSA. Trimming cost V 5 bases and J 14 bases, with 13 bases left between them. The CDR3 runs 12 residues. The CDR3 nucleotides read TGTGCCAGCAGCGACTATGGGCAGGCCCTCCACTTT. As protein: CASSDYGQALHF.

This chain connects TRBV12-3 or TRBV12-4 to TRBJ2-5; no definite D call. V was trimmed by 3 bases and J by 5 bases, leaving 10 bases between them. This CDR3 contains 13 residues. The CDR3 bases are TGTGCCAGCAGTTTGTGGGGTGGGGAGACCCAGTACTTC. Its translation is CASSLWGGETQYF.

This clonotype was seen a handful of times. The CDR3 nucleotides read TGCAGCGTTTCTTCGGGAAATGAAAAACTGTTTTTT. Its translation is CSVSSGNEKLFF. The rearrangement links TRBV29-1 to TRBJ1-4, with unresolved D. Germline CDR1 reads SQVTM; CDR2 reads ANQGSEA. CDR3 length: 12 amino acids. V was cut by 5 bases and J by 5 bases, with 9 bases left in between.

This clonotype was detected only a few times. The V call is TRBV5-1, the J call TRBJ1-1, with 9 nucleotides matching TRBD1. Germline CDR1 reads SGHRS; CDR2 reads YFSETQ. This CDR3 has 16 amino acids. The ends lost 4 bases at V and 3 bases at J; junction bases unmatched: 10. CDR3 amino acids: CASSGTGGAEDTEAFF. The CDR3, as DNA: TGCGCCAGCAGCGGTACAGGGGGCGCGGAGGACACTGAAGCTTTCTTT. The complete variable domain, with remaining parts taken from reference TRBV5-1 and TRBJ1-1, reads KAGVTQTPRYLIKTRGQQVTLSCSPISGHRSVSWYQQTPGQGLQFLFEYFSETQRNKGNFPGRFSGRQFSNSRSEMNVSTLELGDSALYLCASSGTGGAEDTEAFFGQGTRLTVV.